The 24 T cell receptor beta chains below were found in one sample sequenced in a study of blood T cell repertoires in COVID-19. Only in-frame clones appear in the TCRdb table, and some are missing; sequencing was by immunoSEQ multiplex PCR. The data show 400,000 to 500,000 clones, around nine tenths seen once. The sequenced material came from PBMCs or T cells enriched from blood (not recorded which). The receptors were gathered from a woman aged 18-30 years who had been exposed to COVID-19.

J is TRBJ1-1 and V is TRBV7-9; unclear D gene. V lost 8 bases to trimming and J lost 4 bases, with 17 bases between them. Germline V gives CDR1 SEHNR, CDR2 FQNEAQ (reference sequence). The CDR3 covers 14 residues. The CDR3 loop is CASYPWPGGTEAFF. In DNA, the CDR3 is TGTGCCAGCTACCCCTGGCCGGGAGGCACTGAAGCTTTCTTT. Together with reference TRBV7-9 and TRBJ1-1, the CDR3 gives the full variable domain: DTGVSQNPRHKITKRGQNVTFRCDPISEHNRLYWYRQTLGQGPEFLTYFQNEAQLEKSRLLSDRFSAERPKGSFSTLEIQRTEQGDSAMYLCASYPWPGGTEAFFGQGTRLTVV.

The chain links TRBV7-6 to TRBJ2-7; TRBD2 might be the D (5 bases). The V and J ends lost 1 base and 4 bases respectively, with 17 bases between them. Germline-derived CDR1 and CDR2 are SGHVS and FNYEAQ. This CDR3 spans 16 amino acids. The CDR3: CASSLGAAQNSYEQYF. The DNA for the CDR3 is TGTGCCAGCAGCTTAGGAGCGGCGCAGAACTCGTACGAGCAGTACTTC.

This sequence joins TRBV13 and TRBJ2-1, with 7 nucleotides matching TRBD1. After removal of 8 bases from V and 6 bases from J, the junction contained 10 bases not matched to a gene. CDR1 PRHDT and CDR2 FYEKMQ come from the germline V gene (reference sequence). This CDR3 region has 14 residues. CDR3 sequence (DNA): TGTGCCAGCCGACGACAGGGAACAACCAATGAGCAGTTCTTC. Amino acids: CASRRQGTTNEQFF.

CDR3 residues: CASSEINEQYF. DNA for the CDR3: TGCGCCAGCAGTGAGATCAACGAGCAGTACTTC. The chain uses TRBV10-2 and TRBJ2-7; D is unresolved. Trimming took off 2 bases at V and 5 bases at J, with 4 bases between the two ends. Germline assignment: CDR1 WSHSY and CDR2 SAAADI. The CDR3 covers 11 residues.

The CDR3 region is CASSQAQGRETQYF. The CDR3 nucleotides are TGTGCCAGCAGCCAAGCGCAGGGCCGGGAGACCCAGTACTTC. V and J are TRBV4-2 and TRBJ2-5, with D possibly TRBD1 on 5 matching bases. The CDR3 totals 14 residues. Trimming left V 1 base short and J 5 bases short, with 11 bases between. Germline loops: CDR1 LGHNA, CDR2 YNFKEQ.

For the CDR3, the DNA is TGTGCCAGCAGTTACAGCCCAGGGGAAAAACTGTTTTTT. Encoded protein: CASSYSPGEKLFF. V gene TRBV6-5 combines with J gene TRBJ1-4; possible D gene TRBD1, 5 bases. Germline loops: CDR1 MNHEY, CDR2 SVGAGI. V gave up 2 bases and J gave up 8 bases, with 9 bases separating them. This CDR3 comprises 13 residues.

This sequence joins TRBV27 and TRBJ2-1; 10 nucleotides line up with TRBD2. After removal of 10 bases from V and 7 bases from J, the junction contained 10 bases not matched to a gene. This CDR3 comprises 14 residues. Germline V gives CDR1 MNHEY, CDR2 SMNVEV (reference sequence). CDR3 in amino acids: CAIKKREGHNEQFF. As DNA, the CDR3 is TGTGCCATCAAAAAGCGGGAGGGCCATAATGAGCAGTTCTTC.

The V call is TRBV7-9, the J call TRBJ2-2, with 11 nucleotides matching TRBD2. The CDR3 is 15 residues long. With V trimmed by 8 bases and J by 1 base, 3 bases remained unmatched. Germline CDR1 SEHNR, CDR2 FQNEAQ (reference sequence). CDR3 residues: CASRGTSGNTGELFF. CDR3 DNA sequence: TGTGCCAGCCGGGGGACTAGCGGGAACACCGGGGAGCTGTTTTTT. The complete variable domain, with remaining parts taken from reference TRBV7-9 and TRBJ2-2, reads DTGVSQNPRHKITKRGQNVTFRCDPISEHNRLYWYRQTLGQGPEFLTYFQNEAQLEKSRLLSDRFSAERPKGSFSTLEIQRTEQGDSAMYLCASRGTSGNTGELFFGEGSRLTVL.

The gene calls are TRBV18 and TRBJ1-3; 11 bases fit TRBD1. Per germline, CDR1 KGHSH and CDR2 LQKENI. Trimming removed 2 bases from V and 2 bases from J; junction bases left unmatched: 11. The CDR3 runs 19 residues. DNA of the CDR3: TGTGCCAGCTCACCATACTTCGAAGTGGGACAGGGGGCTGGAAACACCATATATTTT. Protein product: CASSPYFEVGQGAGNTIYF.

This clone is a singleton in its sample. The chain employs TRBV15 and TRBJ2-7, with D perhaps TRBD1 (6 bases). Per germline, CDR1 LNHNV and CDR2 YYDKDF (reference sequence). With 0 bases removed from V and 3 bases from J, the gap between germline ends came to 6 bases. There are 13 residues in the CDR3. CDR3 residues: CATSREQGYEQYF. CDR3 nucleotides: TGTGCCACCAGCAGAGAACAGGGCTACGAGCAGTACTTC.

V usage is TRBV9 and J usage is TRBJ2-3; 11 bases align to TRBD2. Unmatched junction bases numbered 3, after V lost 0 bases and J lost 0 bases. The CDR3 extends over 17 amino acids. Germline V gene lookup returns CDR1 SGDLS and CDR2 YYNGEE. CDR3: CASSVGLAGLSTDTQYF. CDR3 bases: TGTGCCAGCAGCGTAGGACTAGCGGGATTAAGCACAGATACGCAGTATTTT.

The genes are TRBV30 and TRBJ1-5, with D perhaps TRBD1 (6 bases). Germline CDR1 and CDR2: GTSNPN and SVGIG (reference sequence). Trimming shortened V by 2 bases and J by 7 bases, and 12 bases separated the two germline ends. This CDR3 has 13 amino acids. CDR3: CAWSRGAGQPQHF. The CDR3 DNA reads TGTGCCTGGAGTCGGGGGGCGGGACAGCCCCAGCATTTT.

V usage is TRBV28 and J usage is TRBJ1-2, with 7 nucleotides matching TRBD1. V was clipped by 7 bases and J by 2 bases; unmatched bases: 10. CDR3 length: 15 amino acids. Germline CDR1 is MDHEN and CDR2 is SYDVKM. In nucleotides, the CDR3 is TGTGCCAGCACCCTGGGGGGCAGGGGGAACTATGGCTACACCTTC. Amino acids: CASTLGGRGNYGYTF.

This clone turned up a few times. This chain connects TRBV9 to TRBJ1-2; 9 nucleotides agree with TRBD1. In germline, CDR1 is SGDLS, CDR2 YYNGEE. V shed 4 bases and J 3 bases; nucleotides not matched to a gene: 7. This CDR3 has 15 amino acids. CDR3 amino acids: CASSPQGAGDYGYTF. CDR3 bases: TGTGCCAGCAGCCCACAGGGGGCGGGGGACTATGGCTACACCTTC.

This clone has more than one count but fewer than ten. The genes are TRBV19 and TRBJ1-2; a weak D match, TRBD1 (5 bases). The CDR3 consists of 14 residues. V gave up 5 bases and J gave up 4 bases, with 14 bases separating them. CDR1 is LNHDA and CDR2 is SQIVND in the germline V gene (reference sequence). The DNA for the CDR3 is TGTGCCAGTAGTGTCCGTCAGGGCCTCTATGGCTACACCTTC. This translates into CASSVRQGLYGYTF.

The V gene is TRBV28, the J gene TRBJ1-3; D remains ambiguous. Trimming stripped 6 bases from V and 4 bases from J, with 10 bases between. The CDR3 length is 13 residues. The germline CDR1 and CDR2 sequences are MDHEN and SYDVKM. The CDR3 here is CASRPQAGNTIYF. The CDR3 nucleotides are TGTGCCAGCAGGCCCCAGGCCGGAAACACCATATATTTT. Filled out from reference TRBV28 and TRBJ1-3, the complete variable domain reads DVKVTQSSRYLVKRTGEKVFLECVQDMDHENMFWYRQDPGLGLRLIYFSYDVKMKEKGDIPEGYSVSREKKERFSLILESASTNQTSMYLCASRPQAGNTIYFGEGSWLTVV.

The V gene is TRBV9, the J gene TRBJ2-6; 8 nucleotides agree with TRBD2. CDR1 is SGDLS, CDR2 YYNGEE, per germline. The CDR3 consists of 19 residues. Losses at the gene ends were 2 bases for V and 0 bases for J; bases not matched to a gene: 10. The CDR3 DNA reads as TGTGCCAGCAGCGTTCAAACCGGGACTAGAGGCTCTGGGGCCAACGTCCTGACTTTC. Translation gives CASSVQTGTRGSGANVLTF. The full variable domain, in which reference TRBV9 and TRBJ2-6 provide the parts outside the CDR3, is DSGVTQTPKHLITATGQRVTLRCSPRSGDLSVYWYQQSLDQGLQFLIQYYNGEERAKGNILERFSAQQFPDLHSELNLSSLELGDSALYFCASSVQTGTRGSGANVLTFGAGSRLTVL.

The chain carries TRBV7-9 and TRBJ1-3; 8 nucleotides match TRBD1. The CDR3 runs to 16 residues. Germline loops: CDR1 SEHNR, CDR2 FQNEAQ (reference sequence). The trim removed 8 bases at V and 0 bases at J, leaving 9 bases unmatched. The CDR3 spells CASQDWDRLSGNTIYF. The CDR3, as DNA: TGTGCCAGCCAGGACTGGGACAGGCTCTCTGGAAACACCATATATTTT.

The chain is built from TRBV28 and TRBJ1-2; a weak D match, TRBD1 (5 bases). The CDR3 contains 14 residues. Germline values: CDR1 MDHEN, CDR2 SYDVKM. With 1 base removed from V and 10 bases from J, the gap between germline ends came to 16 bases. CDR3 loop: CASSLLRSGADYTF. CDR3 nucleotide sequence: TGTGCCAGCAGTTTATTACGGAGTGGGGCAGACTACACCTTC.

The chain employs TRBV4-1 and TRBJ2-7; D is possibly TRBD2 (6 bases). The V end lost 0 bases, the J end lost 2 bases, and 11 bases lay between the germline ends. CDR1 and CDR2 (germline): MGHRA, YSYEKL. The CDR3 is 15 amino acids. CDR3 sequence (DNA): TGCGCCAGCAGCCAAGACGGTGGGGGGACCTACGAGCAGTACTTC. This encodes CASSQDGGGTYEQYF.

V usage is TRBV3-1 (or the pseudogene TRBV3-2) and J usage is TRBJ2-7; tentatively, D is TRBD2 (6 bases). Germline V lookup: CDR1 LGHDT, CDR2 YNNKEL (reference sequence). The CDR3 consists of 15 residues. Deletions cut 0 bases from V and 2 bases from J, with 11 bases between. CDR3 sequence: CASSQDEGLTYEQYF. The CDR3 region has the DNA TGTGCCAGCAGCCAAGATGAGGGACTCACCTACGAGCAGTACTTC.

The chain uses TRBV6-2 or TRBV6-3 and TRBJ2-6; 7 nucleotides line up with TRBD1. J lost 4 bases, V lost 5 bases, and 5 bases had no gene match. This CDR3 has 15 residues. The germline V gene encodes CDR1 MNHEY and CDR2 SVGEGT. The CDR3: CASSRQGAGANVLTF. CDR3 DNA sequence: TGTGCCAGCAGTCGACAGGGCGCCGGGGCCAACGTCCTGACTTTC.

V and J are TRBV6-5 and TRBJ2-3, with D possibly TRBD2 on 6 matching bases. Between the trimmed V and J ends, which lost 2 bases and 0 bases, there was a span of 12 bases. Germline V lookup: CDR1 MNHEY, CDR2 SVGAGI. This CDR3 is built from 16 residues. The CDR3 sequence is CASSYRAGTSTDTQYF. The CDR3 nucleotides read TGTGCCAGCAGTTACCGGGCAGGGACTAGCACAGATACGCAGTATTTT.

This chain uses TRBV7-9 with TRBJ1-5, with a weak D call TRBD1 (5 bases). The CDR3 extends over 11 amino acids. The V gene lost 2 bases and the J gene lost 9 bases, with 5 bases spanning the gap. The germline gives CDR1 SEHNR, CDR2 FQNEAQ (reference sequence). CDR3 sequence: CASSLQGPQHF. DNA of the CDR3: TGTGCCAGCAGCTTACAGGGGCCCCAGCATTTT. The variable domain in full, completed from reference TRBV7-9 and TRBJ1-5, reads DTGVSQNPRHKITKRGQNVTFRCDPISEHNRLYWYRQTLGQGPEFLTYFQNEAQLEKSRLLSDRFSAERPKGSFSTLEIQRTEQGDSAMYLCASSLQGPQHFGDGTRLSIL.